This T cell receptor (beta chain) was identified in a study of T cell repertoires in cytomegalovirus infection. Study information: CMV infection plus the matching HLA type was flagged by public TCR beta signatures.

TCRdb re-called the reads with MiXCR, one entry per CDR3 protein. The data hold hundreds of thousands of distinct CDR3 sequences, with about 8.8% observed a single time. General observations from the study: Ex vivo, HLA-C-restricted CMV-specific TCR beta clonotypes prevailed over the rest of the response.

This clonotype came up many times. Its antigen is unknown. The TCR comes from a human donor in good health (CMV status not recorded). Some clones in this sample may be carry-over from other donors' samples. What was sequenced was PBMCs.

The CDR3 protein is CATTGGNGYTF. The CDR3 bases are TGTGCCACCACAGGGGGTAACGGCTACACCTTC. The chain couples TRBV25-1 to TRBJ1-2; 8 bases are a match to TRBD1. This CDR3 spans 11 amino acids. Germline CDR1 reads MGHDK; CDR2 reads SYGVNS. Germline trimming cut 10 bases from V and 8 bases from J; bases unmatched to any gene: 6.